This passage covers 6 T cell receptor beta chains from one sample sequenced in a study. Via MiXCR, TCRdb re-called the RT-PCR reads, giving one row per CDR3 protein. The table includes almost 700,000 distinct CDR3 sequences, around 14% detected once. The sample was memory CD4+ T cells from blood. These receptors were taken from a female donor in good health, serving as a healthy control.

The V call is TRBV5-1, the J call TRBJ2-3; a possible D gene is TRBD2 (6 bases). Trimming removed 5 bases from V and 1 base from J, with 11 bases in between. Germline CDR1 and CDR2: SGHRS and YFSETQ. The CDR3 contains 14 residues. The CDR3 region has the DNA TGCGCCAGCAGGATGGCTAGCGGCACAGATACGCAGTATTTT. It codes for CASRMASGTDTQYF.

This clonotype has more than one count but fewer than ten. The V and J genes are TRBV24-1 and TRBJ2-5, with 10 positions matching TRBD1. The CDR3 is 16 residues long. With 3 bases clipped from V and 7 bases from J, the junction kept 10 bases outside the gene matches. Germline V gives CDR1 KGHDR, CDR2 SFDVKD. For the CDR3, the DNA is TGTGCCACCAGTGATGCCACCACCGGGACAGGGGCGACCCAGTACTTC. Translation gives CATSDATTGTGATQYF.

This chain connects TRBV11-2 to TRBJ2-7; 10 bases match TRBD2. The trim removed 1 base at V and 6 bases at J, leaving 15 bases unmatched. This CDR3 spans 18 amino acids. Germline V CDR1 and CDR2: SGHAT, FQNNGV. The CDR3 DNA sequence: TGTGCCAGCAGCTTAGCTGATCCTAGCGGGAGAGTCTGGGGCGAGCAGTACTTC. Its protein product is CASSLADPSGRVWGEQYF.

This clonotype has more than one count but fewer than ten. A read error may account for a junction end that differs from germline. The gene calls are TRBV9 and TRBJ1-2; D is perhaps TRBD1 (5 bases). The germline gives CDR1 SGDLS, CDR2 YYNGEE. This CDR3 region has 12 residues. CDR3 sequence reads: CASSQGSRALDF. The CDR3 DNA follows: TGTGCCAGCAGCCAGGGATCTCGAGCCCTGGACTTC.

This clonotype was recorded at least ten times. The chain couples TRBV4-3 to TRBJ1-6, with 7 bases fitting TRBD1. The germline CDR1 and CDR2 sequences are LGHNA and YSLEER. The CDR3 consists of 15 residues. Germline trimming cut 1 base from V and 5 bases from J; bases unmatched to any gene: 2. The CDR3 reads CASSQGDRDNSPLHF. The CDR3 bases are TGCGCCAGCAGCCAAGGGGACAGAGATAATTCACCCCTCCACTTT.

In its sample, this clonotype was seen a few times. The chain couples TRBV4-3 to TRBJ1-6; weak D call: TRBD1 (5 bases). The CDR3 has 20 amino acids. Trimming took off 0 bases at V and 14 bases at J, with 32 bases between the two ends. Looked up from germline, CDR1 is LGHNA and CDR2 is YSLEER. DNA for the CDR3: TGCGCCAGCAGCCAAGATTCTGGCGGTGCGGGTGGGGGACTGGGCCTCACCCTCCACTTT. The encoded protein is CASSQDSGGAGGGLGLTLHF.